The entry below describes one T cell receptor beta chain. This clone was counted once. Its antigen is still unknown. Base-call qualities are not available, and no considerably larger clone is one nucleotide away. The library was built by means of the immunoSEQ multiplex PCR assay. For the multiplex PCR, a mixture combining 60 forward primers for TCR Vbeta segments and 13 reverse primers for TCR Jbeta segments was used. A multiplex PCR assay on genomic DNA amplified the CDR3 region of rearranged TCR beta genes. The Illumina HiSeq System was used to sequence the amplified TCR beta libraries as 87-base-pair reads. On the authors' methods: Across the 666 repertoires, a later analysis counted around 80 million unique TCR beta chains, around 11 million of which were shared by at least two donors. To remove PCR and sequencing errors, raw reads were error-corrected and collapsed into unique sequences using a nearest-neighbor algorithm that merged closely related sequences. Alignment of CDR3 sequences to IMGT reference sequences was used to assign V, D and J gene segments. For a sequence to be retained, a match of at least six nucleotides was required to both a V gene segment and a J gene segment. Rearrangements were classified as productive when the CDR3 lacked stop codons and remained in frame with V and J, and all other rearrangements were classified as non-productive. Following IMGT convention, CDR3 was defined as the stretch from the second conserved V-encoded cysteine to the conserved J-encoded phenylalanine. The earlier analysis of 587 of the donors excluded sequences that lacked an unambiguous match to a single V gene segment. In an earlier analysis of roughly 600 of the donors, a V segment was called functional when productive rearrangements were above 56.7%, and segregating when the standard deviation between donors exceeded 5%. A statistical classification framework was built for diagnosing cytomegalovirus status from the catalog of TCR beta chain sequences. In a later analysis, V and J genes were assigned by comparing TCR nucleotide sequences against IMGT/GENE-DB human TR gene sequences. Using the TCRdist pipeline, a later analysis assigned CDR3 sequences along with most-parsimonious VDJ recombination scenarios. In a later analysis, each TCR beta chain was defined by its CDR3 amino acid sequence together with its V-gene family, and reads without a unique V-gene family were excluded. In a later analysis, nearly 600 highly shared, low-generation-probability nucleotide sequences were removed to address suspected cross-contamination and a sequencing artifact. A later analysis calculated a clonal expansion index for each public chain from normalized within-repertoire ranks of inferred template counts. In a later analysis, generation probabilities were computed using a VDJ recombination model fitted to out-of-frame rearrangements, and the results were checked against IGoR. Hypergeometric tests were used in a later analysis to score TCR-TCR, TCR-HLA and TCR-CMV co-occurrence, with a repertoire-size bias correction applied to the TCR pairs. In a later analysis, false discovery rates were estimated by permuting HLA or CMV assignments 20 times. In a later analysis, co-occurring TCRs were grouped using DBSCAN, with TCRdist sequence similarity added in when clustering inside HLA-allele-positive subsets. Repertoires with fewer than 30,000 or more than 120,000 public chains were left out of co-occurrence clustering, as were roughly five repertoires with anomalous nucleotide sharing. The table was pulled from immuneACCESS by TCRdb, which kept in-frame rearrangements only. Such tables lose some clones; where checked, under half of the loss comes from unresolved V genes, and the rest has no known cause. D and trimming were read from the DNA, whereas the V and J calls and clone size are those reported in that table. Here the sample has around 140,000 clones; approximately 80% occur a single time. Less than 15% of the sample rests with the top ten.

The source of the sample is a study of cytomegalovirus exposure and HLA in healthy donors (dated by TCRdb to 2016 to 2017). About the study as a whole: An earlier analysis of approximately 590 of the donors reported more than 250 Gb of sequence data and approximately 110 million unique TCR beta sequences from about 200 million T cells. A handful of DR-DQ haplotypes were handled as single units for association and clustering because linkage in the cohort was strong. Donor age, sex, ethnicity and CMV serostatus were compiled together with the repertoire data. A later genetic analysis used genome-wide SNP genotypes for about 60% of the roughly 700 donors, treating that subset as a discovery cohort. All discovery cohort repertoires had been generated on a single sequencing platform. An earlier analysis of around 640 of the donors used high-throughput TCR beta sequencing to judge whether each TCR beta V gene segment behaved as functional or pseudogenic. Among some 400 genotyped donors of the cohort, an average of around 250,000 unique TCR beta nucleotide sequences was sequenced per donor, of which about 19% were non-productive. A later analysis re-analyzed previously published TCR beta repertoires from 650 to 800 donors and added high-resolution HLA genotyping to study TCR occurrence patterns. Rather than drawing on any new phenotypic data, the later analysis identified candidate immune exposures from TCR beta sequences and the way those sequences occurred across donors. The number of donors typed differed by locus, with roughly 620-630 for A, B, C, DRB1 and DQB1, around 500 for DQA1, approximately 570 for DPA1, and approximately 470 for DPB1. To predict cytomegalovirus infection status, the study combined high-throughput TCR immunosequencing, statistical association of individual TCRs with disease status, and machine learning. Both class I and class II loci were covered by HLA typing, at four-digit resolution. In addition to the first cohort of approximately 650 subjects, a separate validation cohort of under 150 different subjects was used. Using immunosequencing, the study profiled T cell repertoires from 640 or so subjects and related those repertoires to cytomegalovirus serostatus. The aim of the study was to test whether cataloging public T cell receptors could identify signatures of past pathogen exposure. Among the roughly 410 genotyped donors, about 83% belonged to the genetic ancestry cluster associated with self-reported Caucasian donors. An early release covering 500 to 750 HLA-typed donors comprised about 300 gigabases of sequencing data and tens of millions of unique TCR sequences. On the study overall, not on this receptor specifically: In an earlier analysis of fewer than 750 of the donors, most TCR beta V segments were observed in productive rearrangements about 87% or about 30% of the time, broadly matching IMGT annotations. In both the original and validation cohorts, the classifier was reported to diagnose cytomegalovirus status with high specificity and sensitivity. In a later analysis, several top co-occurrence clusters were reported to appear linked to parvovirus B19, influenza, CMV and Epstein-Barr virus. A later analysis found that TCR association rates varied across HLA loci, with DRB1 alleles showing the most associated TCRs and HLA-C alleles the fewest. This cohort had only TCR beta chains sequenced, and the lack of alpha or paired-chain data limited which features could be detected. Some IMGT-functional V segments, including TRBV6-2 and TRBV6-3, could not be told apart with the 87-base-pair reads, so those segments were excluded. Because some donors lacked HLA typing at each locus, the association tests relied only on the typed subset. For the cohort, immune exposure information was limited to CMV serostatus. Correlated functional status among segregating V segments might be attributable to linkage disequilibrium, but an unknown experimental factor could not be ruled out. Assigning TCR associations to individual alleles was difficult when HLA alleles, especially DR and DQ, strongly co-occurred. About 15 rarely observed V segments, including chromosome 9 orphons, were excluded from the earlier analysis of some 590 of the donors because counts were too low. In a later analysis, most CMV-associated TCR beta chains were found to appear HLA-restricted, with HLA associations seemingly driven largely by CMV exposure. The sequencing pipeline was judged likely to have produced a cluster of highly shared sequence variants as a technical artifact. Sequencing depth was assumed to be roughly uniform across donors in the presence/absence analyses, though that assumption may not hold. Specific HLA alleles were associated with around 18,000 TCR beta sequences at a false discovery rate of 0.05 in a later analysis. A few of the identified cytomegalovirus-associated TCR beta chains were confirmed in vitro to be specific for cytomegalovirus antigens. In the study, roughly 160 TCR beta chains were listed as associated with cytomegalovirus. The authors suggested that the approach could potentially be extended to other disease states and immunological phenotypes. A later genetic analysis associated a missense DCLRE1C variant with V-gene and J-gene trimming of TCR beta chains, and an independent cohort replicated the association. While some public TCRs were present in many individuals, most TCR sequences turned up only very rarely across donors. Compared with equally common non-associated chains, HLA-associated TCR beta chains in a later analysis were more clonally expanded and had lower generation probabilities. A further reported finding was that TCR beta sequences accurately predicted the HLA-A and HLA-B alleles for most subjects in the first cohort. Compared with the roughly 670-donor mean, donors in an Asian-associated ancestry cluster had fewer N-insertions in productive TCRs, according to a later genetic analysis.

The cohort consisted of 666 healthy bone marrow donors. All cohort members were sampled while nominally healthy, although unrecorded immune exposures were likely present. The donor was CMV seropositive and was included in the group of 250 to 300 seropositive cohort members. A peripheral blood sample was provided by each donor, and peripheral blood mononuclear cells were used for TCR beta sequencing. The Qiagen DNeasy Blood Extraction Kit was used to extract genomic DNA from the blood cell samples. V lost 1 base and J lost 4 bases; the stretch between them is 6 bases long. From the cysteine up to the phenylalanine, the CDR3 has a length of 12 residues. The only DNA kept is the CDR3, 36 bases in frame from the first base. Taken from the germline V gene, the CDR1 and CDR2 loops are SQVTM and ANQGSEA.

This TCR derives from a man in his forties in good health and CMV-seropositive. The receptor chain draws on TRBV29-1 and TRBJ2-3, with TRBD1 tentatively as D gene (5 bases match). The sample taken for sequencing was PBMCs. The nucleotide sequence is TGCAGCGTTGAAGTAGGGGCAGATACGCAGTATTTT. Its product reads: CSVEVGADTQYF.